The sequence of this T cell receptor (beta chain) was determined in a study of OX40 agonist ivuxolimab in advanced cancers. For the study at large: The eligibility criteria allowed prior anti-PD-1, anti-PD-L1 or anti-CTLA-4 therapy, and 30% to 40% had some.

General observations from the study: Fewer expanded clones were found on average in CD4+ than in CD8+ T cells. Dose levels from 0.1 to 3.0 mg/kg saw CD4+ and CD8+ blood T cells expand clonally by week 6.

About this clone: Its antigen is still unknown.

CDR1 LGHNT and CDR2 FRNRAP come from the germline V gene. V was cut by 3 bases and J by 6 bases, with 20 bases left in between. The CDR3 is made up of 16 amino acids. Profiled with immunoSEQ multiplex PCR; TCRdb holds only in-frame clones, not every one. This sample carries about 71,000 clones, around 94% of them seen once, and the ten largest clones take around a sixth. The TCR comes from an adult with an advanced solid tumor such as melanoma, head and neck, liver or kidney cancer. The chain has TRBV12-5 and TRBJ1-1; D perhaps matches TRBD1 (5 bases). Sequencing was performed on CD4+ or CD8+ T cells sorted from blood, taken in a trial of the OX40 agonist ivuxolimab. The CDR3 DNA follows: TGTGCTAGTGGTTTCATGGCAGGGTTGGGGAAAGCTGAAGCTTTCTTT. Encoded protein: CASGFMAGLGKAEAFF.